The 5 T cell receptor beta chains reported below all come from one sample, sequenced in a study of T cells after posttransplantation cyclophosphamide. Clones were read by immunoSEQ multiplex PCR, and TCRdb kept only the in-frame ones, dropping some. The data show 15,000 to 20,000 clones, with about four fifths seen just once and approximately 3% held by the top ten. Controls had myeloablative marrow grafts with methotrexate and calcineurin inhibitor, sampled at 1 year. The sample in question was PBMCs, obtained approximately 64 weeks after allogeneic stem cell transplant with calcineurin inhibitor and methotrexate. These receptor sequences come from a young adult male patient who received an allogeneic stem cell transplant from an unrelated donor, was CMV-positive, and had acute and chronic GVHD. Some of these T cells may belong to the graft donor.

The chain employs TRBV7-2 and TRBJ2-3, with TRBD2 identical over 7 bases. Germline CDR1 SGHTA, CDR2 FQGNSA. V was clipped by 3 bases and J by 6 bases; unmatched bases: 9. The CDR3 totals 15 residues. The CDR3 nucleotides are TGTGCCAGCAGCTTGGGCGGGAGAGGAGTGGATACGCAGTATTTT. This encodes CASSLGGRGVDTQYF.

CDR3 amino acids: CASSDEESYTF. CDR3 bases: TGTGCCAGCAGTGACGAAGAGAGCTACACCTTC. The chain has TRBV6-4 and TRBJ1-2; D is undetermined. Germline V lookup: CDR1 MRHNA, CDR2 SNTAGT. This CDR3 has 11 amino acids. V dropped 2 bases and J dropped 9 bases, with 7 bases sitting between them.

The gene calls are TRBV6-6 and TRBJ2-7; weak D call: TRBD2 (5 bases). The V and J ends lost 4 bases and 6 bases respectively, with 7 bases between them. The CDR3 extends over 11 amino acids. Germline V lookup: CDR1 MNHNY, CDR2 SVGAGI (reference sequence). The CDR3 bases are TGTGCCAGCAGTTTCGGGGTCGAGCAGTACTTC. Its protein is CASSFGVEQYF.

This clone was counted between two and nine times. CDR3 sequence reads: CASSYSGDFSEKLFF. DNA of the CDR3: TGTGCCAGCAGTTACTCGGGGGACTTTAGCGAAAAACTGTTTTTT. This sequence joins TRBV6-6 and TRBJ1-4; D might be TRBD1 (5 bases). Deletions cut 0 bases from V and 8 bases from J, with 13 bases between. The CDR3 is 15 amino acids. CDR1 is MNHNY, CDR2 SVGAGI, per germline (reference sequence).

This clone was detected only once. The rearrangement links TRBV15 to TRBJ1-5; D is perhaps TRBD1 (5 bases). The CDR3 is made up of 15 amino acids. The germline V gene encodes CDR1 LNHNV and CDR2 YYDKDF (reference sequence). Trimming pared 0 bases from V and 7 bases from J, leaving 13 bases between. CDR3 amino acids: CATSRDQGPRQPQHF. The CDR3 DNA reads as TGTGCCACCAGCAGAGATCAGGGCCCGAGACAGCCCCAGCATTTT.